This T cell receptor (beta chain) came from a study of Graves' ophthalmopathy and Graves' hyperthyroidism. At the level of the study: Blood was drawn at initial diagnosis, before any treatment.

Comments on this clonotype: Antigen: not known.

V lost 3 bases to trimming and J lost 6 bases, with 17 bases between them. This CDR3 has 15 amino acids. CDR1 is DFQATT and CDR2 is SNEGSKA in the germline V gene (reference sequence). RNA transcripts provided the template for amplifying TCR beta CDR3 regions. First-round RT-PCR used HTBI primers; second-round multiplex PCR followed. TCRdb reprocessed the multiplex PCR reads via MiXCR and lists one record per CDR3 protein. Among roughly 500,000 distinct CDR3 sequences listed, 14% were seen once. Other autoimmune diseases, uncontrolled infections, pregnancy or lactation led to the exclusion of patients. The study's findings and limits: The model predicted ophthalmopathy progression with about 69% sensitivity and around 72% specificity.

J is TRBJ2-2 and V is TRBV20-1, with D perhaps TRBD2 (5 bases). The specimen was blood. This TCR was recovered from a young woman with Graves' ophthalmopathy. The CDR3 DNA reads TGCAGTGCTAGTCGGGGAGTAGCTGGGCCCGGGGAGCTGTTTTTT. It yields the protein CSASRGVAGPGELFF.